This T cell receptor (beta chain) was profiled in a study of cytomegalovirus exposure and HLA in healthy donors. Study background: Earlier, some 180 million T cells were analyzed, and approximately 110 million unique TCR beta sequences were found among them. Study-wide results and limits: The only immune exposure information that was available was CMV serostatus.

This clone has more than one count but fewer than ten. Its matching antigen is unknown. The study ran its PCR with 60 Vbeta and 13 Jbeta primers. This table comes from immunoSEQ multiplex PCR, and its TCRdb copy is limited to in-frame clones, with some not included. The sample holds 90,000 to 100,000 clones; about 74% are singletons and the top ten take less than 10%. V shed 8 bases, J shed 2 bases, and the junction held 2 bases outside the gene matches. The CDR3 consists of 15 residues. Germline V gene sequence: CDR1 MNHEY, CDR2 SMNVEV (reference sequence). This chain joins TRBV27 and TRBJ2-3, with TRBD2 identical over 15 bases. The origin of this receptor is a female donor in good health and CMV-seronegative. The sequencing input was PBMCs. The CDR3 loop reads CASGLAGGVTDTQYF. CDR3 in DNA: TGTGCCAGCGGACTAGCGGGGGGGGTCACAGATACGCAGTATTTT.